Presented here are 21 T cell receptor beta chains from one specimen sequenced in a study of blood T cell repertoires in COVID-19. The protocol was immunoSEQ multiplex PCR, while the TCRdb copy is restricted to in-frame clones and leaves out a portion. The repertoire has roughly 230,000 clones, 85% of them found once; the top ten carry about 1%. Sequences were obtained from peripheral blood. The receptors shown here come from a man aged 40-55 years with acute or convalescent COVID-19.

This clone was counted a single time. The chain uses TRBV29-1 and TRBJ2-7, with 7 bases fitting TRBD2. CDR1 SQVTM and CDR2 ANQGSEA come from the germline V gene. The CDR3 runs 12 residues. V shed 7 bases and J 3 bases; nucleotides not matched to a gene: 6. CDR3 nucleotide sequence: TGCAGCGCCGGGGAGGGAATCTACGAGCAGTACTTC. The encoded protein is CSAGEGIYEQYF.

This sequence joins TRBV25-1 and TRBJ2-2, with 9 nucleotides matching TRBD2. V trimming: 3 bases; J trimming: 2 bases; junction bases outside the gene matches: 4. The CDR3 sequence is 16 residues long. CDR1 and CDR2 from the germline V gene are MGHDK and SYGVNS. This CDR3 reads CASSDVAGANTGELFF. In nucleotides, the CDR3 is TGTGCCAGCAGTGATGTAGCGGGGGCCAACACCGGGGAGCTGTTTTTT.

This rearrangement joins TRBV27 to TRBJ1-1; possibly TRBD1 for D (5 bases). The CDR3 has 13 residues. The ends were cut back, 1 base at V and 8 bases at J, with 11 bases in the middle. From germline, CDR1 is MNHEY and CDR2 SMNVEV (reference sequence). The CDR3 DNA is TGTGCCAGCAGTTTATGGCAGGGTGGCGAAGCTTTCTTT. Translation gives CASSLWQGGEAFF.

The chain employs TRBV10-2 and TRBJ2-1, with 8 bases aligning to TRBD2. Germline lookup yields CDR1 WSHSY and CDR2 SAAADI. The CDR3 is 16 residues long. Germline trimming cut 3 bases from V and 0 bases from J; bases unmatched to any gene: 4. The CDR3 here is CASSDTSGFSYNEQFF. CDR3 nucleotides: TGCGCCAGCAGTGACACTAGCGGCTTCTCCTACAATGAGCAGTTCTTC.

This clone was found once. This chain uses TRBV29-1 with TRBJ2-7; TRBD1 agrees at 7 bases. Losses at the gene ends were 7 bases for V and 0 bases for J; bases not matched to a gene: 12. The CDR3 totals 15 residues. The germline CDR1 and CDR2 sequences are SQVTM and ANQGSEA. CDR3 in amino acids: CSGLQGQGVSYEQYF. CDR3 coding DNA: TGCAGCGGCCTTCAGGGGCAGGGGGTCTCCTACGAGCAGTACTTC.

J is TRBJ1-1 and V is TRBV2, with D possibly matching TRBD1 (5 bases). This CDR3 spans 12 amino acids. V lost 8 bases and J lost 5, with 12 bases in between. In germline, CDR1 is SNHLY, CDR2 FYNNEI. The CDR3 sequence: CASRTGVTEAFF. The CDR3 nucleotides are TGTGCCAGCCGGACGGGGGTTACTGAAGCTTTCTTT.

The chain links TRBV5-6 to TRBJ1-4; TRBD1 aligns across 8 bases. CDR1 is SGHDT, CDR2 YYEEEE, per germline. The CDR3 totals 14 residues. With V trimmed by 2 bases and J by 7 bases, 4 bases remained unmatched. Written as DNA, the CDR3 is TGTGCCAGCAGCTTTTTCACAGGGGGTGAAAAACTGTTTTTT. Protein: CASSFFTGGEKLFF.

The chain recombines TRBV9 with TRBJ1-1; D remains unclear. V dropped 0 bases and J dropped 3 bases, with 12 bases sitting between them. This CDR3 is built from 15 residues. CDR1 and CDR2 from the germline V gene are SGDLS and YYNGEE. The CDR3 region has the DNA TGTGCCAGCAGCGTAGACTCAGGCACCCACACTGAAGCTTTCTTT. It codes for CASSVDSGTHTEAFF.

The rearrangement uses TRBV6-4 and TRBJ1-6, with a weak D call TRBD1 (6 bases). Germline CDR1 and CDR2: MRHNA and SNTAGT. Trimming removed 2 bases from V and 7 bases from J, with 21 bases in between. This CDR3 is built from 18 residues. This CDR3 reads CASSDRKKTGTTNSPLHF. As DNA, the CDR3 is TGTGCCAGCAGTGACCGTAAGAAAACAGGGACTACGAATTCACCCCTCCACTTT.

V and J are TRBV3-1 (or the pseudogene TRBV3-2) and TRBJ2-5, with 7 bases that match TRBD2. The germline gives CDR1 LGHDT, CDR2 YNNKEL (reference sequence). The V gene end was trimmed by 1 base and the J gene end by 2 bases; junction bases not matched to a gene: 7. The CDR3 is made up of 16 amino acids. CDR3 DNA: TGTGCCAGCAGCCAAGGTGGGGGGGTCAAACAAGAGACCCAGTACTTC. It yields the protein CASSQGGGVKQETQYF.

V is TRBV4-3 and J is TRBJ2-7, with D tentatively TRBD1 (6 bases). Germline CDR1 LGHNA, CDR2 YSLEER. Trimming stripped 0 bases from V and 2 bases from J, with 11 bases between. The CDR3 loop spans 15 amino acids. The CDR3 protein is CASSQDRGSAYEQYF. CDR3 coding DNA: TGCGCCAGCAGCCAAGATAGGGGGTCCGCCTACGAGCAGTACTTC.

The V and J genes are TRBV7-9 and TRBJ1-1; 11 nucleotides align to TRBD1. The germline gives CDR1 SEHNR, CDR2 FQNEAQ (reference sequence). Germline trimming cut 5 bases from V and 4 bases from J; bases unmatched to any gene: 12. This CDR3 has 17 amino acids. In nucleotides, the CDR3 is TGTGCCAGCAGCGGCGGACAGGGGGCCTTTTTGAGCACTGAAGCTTTCTTT. This sequence encodes CASSGGQGAFLSTEAFF.

The chain couples TRBV6-6 to TRBJ1-1, with TRBD1 matching over 10 bases. The CDR3 has 14 residues. CDR1 and CDR2 from the germline V gene are MNHNY and SVGAGI (reference sequence). With V trimmed by 7 bases and J by 8 bases, 10 bases remained unmatched. For the CDR3, the DNA is TGTGCCAGCACTTTCGGACAGGGGGGATTAGAAGCTTTCTTT. This translates into CASTFGQGGLEAFF.

This chain connects TRBV5-6 to TRBJ2-2, with D perhaps matching TRBD2 (5 bases). The V and J ends lost 0 bases and 6 bases respectively, with 12 bases between them. CDR3 length: 15 amino acids. Germline CDR1 is SGHDT and CDR2 is YYEEEE. This CDR3 reads CASSLASSFAGELFF. DNA of the CDR3: TGTGCCAGCAGCTTGGCCTCTAGCTTTGCCGGGGAGCTGTTTTTT.

This sequence joins TRBV7-3 and TRBJ2-1; perhaps TRBD2 as D (5 bases). Germline-derived CDR1 and CDR2 are SGHTA and FQGTGA. V was pared by 2 bases and J by 0 bases, with 14 bases between. CDR3 length equals 17 residues. The CDR3 DNA follows: TGTGCCAGCAGCTTAGGGAGTGACGCGAGCTCCTACAATGAGCAGTTCTTC. Protein sequence: CASSLGSDASSYNEQFF.

The gene calls are TRBV7-8 and TRBJ2-1, with 7 bases that match TRBD1. J lost 2 bases, V lost 5 bases, and 9 bases had no gene match. Per the germline V gene, CDR1 is SGHVS and CDR2 is FQNEAQ. CDR3 length equals 16 residues. The CDR3 spells CASSALQGWTYNEQFF. CDR3 nucleotide sequence: TGTGCCAGCAGCGCATTACAGGGGTGGACCTACAATGAGCAGTTCTTC.

The chain couples TRBV7-3 to TRBJ2-1; 10 nucleotides align to TRBD1. The J segment lost 8 bases and the V segment lost 5 bases, leaving 6 bases of the junction unmatched. The CDR3 totals 14 residues. Germline-derived CDR1 and CDR2 are SGHTA and FQGTGA. The CDR3 coding sequence is TGTGCCAGCAGCGTCCTTGGACAGGGGGATGAGCAGTTCTTC. Its protein product is CASSVLGQGDEQFF.

In its sample, this clone was seen once. The chain is built from TRBV6-4 and TRBJ2-2; D gene uncertain. CDR3 length: 14 amino acids. Per germline, CDR1 MRHNA and CDR2 SNTAGT. V was pared by 0 bases and J by 2 bases, with 4 bases between. Written as DNA, the CDR3 is TGTGCCAGCAGTGACTCTACTAACACCGGGGAGCTGTTTTTT. This encodes CASSDSTNTGELFF.

This clone appeared a few times. The rearrangement links TRBV5-4 to TRBJ2-1; the match to TRBD1 covers 8 bases. The CDR3 extends over 15 amino acids. Losses at the gene ends were 2 bases for V and 7 bases for J; bases not matched to a gene: 8. CDR1 and CDR2 (germline): SGHNT, YYREEE (reference sequence). CDR3: CASSLHQGAENEQFF. The CDR3 nucleotides are TGTGCCAGCAGCTTACACCAGGGGGCGGAAAATGAGCAGTTCTTC. Variable domain in full (rest from reference TRBV5-4 and TRBJ2-1): ETGVTQSPTHLIKTRGQQVTLRCSSQSGHNTVSWYQQALGQGPQFIFQYYREEENGRGNFPPRFSGLQFPNYSSELNVNALELDDSALYLCASSLHQGAENEQFFGPGTRLTVL.

This chain joins TRBV5-5 and TRBJ2-7; D perhaps matches TRBD2 (6 bases). The V gene's germline CDR1 is SGHKS and CDR2 YYEKEE (reference sequence). The CDR3 spans 13 residues. Trimming removed 2 bases at V and 3 bases at J, with 9 bases between. The CDR3 sequence is CASSFVGGYEQYF. CDR3 bases: TGTGCCAGCAGCTTTGTGGGGGGCTACGAGCAGTACTTC.

The chain is built from TRBV3-1 (or the pseudogene TRBV3-2) and TRBJ2-3; D perhaps matches TRBD1 (6 bases). The CDR3 length is 18 residues. Germline V gene sequence: CDR1 LGHDT, CDR2 YNNKEL (reference sequence). V lost 0 bases and J lost 3, with 19 bases in between. The CDR3 region is CASSQDAAGETFTDTQYF. Written as DNA, the CDR3 is TGTGCCAGCAGCCAAGATGCGGCAGGGGAAACTTTTACAGATACGCAGTATTTT.